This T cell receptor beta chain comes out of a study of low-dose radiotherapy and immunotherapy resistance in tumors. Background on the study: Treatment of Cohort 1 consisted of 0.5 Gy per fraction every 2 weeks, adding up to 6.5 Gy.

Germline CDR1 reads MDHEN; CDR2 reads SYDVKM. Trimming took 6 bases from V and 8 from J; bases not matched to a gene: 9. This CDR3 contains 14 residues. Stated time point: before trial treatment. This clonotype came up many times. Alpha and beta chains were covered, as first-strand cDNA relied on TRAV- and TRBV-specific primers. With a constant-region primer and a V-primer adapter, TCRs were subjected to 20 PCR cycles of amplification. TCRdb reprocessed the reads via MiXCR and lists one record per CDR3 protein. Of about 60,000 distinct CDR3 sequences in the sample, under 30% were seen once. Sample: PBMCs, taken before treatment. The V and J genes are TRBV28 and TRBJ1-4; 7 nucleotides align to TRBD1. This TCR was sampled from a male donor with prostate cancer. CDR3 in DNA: TGTGCCAGCAGCCTTAGACAGGGACGGGAAAAACTGTTTTTT. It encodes CASSLRQGREKLFF.